This is a list of T cell receptor beta chains from one sample in a study of cytomegalovirus exposure and HLA in healthy donors. This table comes from immunoSEQ multiplex PCR, and its TCRdb copy is limited to in-frame clones, with some not included. Here the sample spans some 120,000 clones, 75% being singletons. Sequencing input: PBMCs. Source of these receptors: a woman in her late teens or twenties in good health and CMV-seronegative. Both conserved end residues are part of each CDR3. The D gene is left open where the match is weak. The size field is filled for only some rows; it gives once, few, many or a size class.

j_call | cdr3_length | d_call | clone_size | v_call | cdr3_nt | cdr3_aa
TRBJ1-1 | 14 | . | . | TRBV5-4 | TGTGCCAGCAGCTTGGGCGGGGCGGACACTGAAGCTTTCTTT | CASSLGGADTEAFF
TRBJ2-1 | 16 | . | . | TRBV4-1 | TGCGCCAGCAGGAACGGGGGGCGGAGCTCCTACAATGAGCAGTTCTTC | CASRNGGRSSYNEQFF
TRBJ1-2 | 15 | TRBD1 | . | TRBV28 | TGTGCCAGCAGTCCCGGGACAGACTACAACTATGGCTACACCTTC | CASSPGTDYNYGYTF
TRBJ1-6 | 16 | TRBD1 | . | TRBV10-3 | TGTGCCATCAGTGAGTGGGGACAGGGGACGGATTCACCCCTCCACTTT | CAISEWGQGTDSPLHF
TRBJ2-7 | 14 | . | . | TRBV27 | TGTGCCAGCAGTTTATCGCGGGCATCCTACGAGCAGTACTTC | CASSLSRASYEQYF
TRBJ2-3 | 15 | TRBD2 | few | TRBV5-5 | TGTGCCAGCAGCCAGGGCGGGAGTAGCACAGATACGCAGTATTTT | CASSQGGSSTDTQYF
TRBJ2-5 | 14 | . | . | TRBV5-1 | TGCGCCAGCAGCCCCAACGGACAGAGAGAGACCCAGTACTTC | CASSPNGQRETQYF
TRBJ2-7 | 15 | . | once | TRBV5-1 | TGCGCCAGCAGCTTGATTCCAGGGGTCGAAAACGAGCAGTACTTC | CASSLIPGVENEQYF
TRBJ2-7 | 14 | . | . | TRBV6-1 | TGTGCCAGCAGTGAAGGGGGCTACTACGCCAAGCAGTACTTC | CASSEGGYYAKQYF
TRBJ2-3 | 16 | TRBD2 | . | TRBV6-1 | TGTGCCAGCAGTGCCGATGTAGCGGGGGACACAGATACGCAGTATTTT | CASSADVAGDTDTQYF
TRBJ1-1 | 14 | TRBD1 | . | TRBV2 | TGTGCCAGCAGGCCCGGGACAGGGAACACTGAAGCTTTCTTT | CASRPGTGNTEAFF
TRBJ1-2 | 14 | . | . | TRBV19 | TGTGCCACTAACCACATCGGGTATAACTATGGCTACACCTTC | CATNHIGYNYGYTF
TRBJ1-2 | 16 | TRBD1 | few | TRBV19 | TGTGCCAGTAGTACCCGGACAGGGGGGACTCTCTATGGCTACACCTTC | CASSTRTGGTLYGYTF
TRBJ2-4 | 14 | TRBD2 | . | TRBV30 | TGTGCCTGGAGCTTTAATCTAGCGGGGGATGATCAGTACTTC | CAWSFNLAGDDQYF
TRBJ1-2 | 13 | . | . | TRBV5-4 | TGTGCCAGCAGCTTGAGCAGGAGGGATGGCTACACCTTC | CASSLSRRDGYTF
TRBJ2-3 | 15 | TRBD2 | . | TRBV6-1 | TGTGCCAGCAGTGGGGGACTAGCGATCACAGATACGCAGTATTTT | CASSGGLAITDTQYF
TRBJ1-4 | 15 | . | . | TRBV4-1 | TGCGCCAGCAGCCAAAGCGGGACCTCACATGAAAAACTGTTTTTT | CASSQSGTSHEKLFF
TRBJ1-1 | 14 | TRBD1 | . | TRBV30 | TGTGCCTGGAGGGATAACAGGGGGAACACTGAAGCTTTCTTT | CAWRDNRGNTEAFF
TRBJ2-5 | 15 | . | . | TRBV15 | TGTGCCACCAGCAAATCGGGAAACAGCCAAGAGACCCAGTACTTC | CATSKSGNSQETQYF
TRBJ2-7 | 15 | . | once | TRBV6-8 | TGTGCCAGCAGACGCCCCAGGCAGGTCTCCTACGAGCAGTACTTC | CASRRPRQVSYEQYF
TRBJ1-2 | 13 | . | . | TRBV6-1 | TGTGCCAGCAGTGAATCATCTAACTATGGCTACACCTTC | CASSESSNYGYTF
TRBJ2-2 | 17 | TRBD2 | . | TRBV7-6 | TGTGCCAGCAGCTTAGCAGGGACTAGCGGGGTCCGAGGGGAGCTGTTTTTT | CASSLAGTSGVRGELFF
TRBJ2-3 | 13 | . | . | TRBV6-4 | TGTGCCAGCAGGGGGGGGCACACAGATACGCAGTATTTT | CASRGGHTDTQYF
TRBJ1-1 | 14 | TRBD1 | . | TRBV19 | TGTGCCAGTACCCTAAGGACAGGGTTGGCTGAAGCTTTCTTT | CASTLRTGLAEAFF
TRBJ2-7 | 13 | . | . | TRBV2 | TGTGCCAGCAGTGGGGGACTTTCCTACGAGCAGTACTTC | CASSGGLSYEQYF
TRBJ1-2 | 11 | . | . | TRBV12-5 | . | CASGFGPGSTF
TRBJ1-1 | 12 | TRBD1 | . | TRBV4-2 | TGTGCCAGCAGCCCGACAGGGGTTGAAGCTTTCTTT | CASSPTGVEAFF
TRBJ2-7 | 12 | . | . | TRBV6-6 | TGTGCCAGCAGTGTGTCAGGAGGCGAGCAGTACTTC | CASSVSGGEQYF
TRBJ2-6 | 15 | . | . | TRBV19 | TGTGCCAGTAGTATAACCTTGAGTGGGGCCAACGTCCTGACTTTC | CASSITLSGANVLTF
TRBJ2-2 | 16 | . | . | TRBV6-1 | TGTGCCAGCAGTGAATGGGGGGGCCCAAGCACCGGGGAGCTGTTTTTT | CASSEWGGPSTGELFF
TRBJ2-2 | 15 | TRBD2 | . | TRBV4-2 | TGTGCCAGCAGCCAGGGACTAGCGAACACCGGGGAGCTGTTTTTT | CASSQGLANTGELFF
TRBJ1-1 | 13 | . | once | TRBV27 | TGTGCCAGCAGTTTATCCACAGGGTGGGAAGCTTTCTTT | CASSLSTGWEAFF
TRBJ1-5 | 18 | . | . | TRBV21-1 | TGTGCCAGCAGCAAAGCCTCCAGAGGAGAGAATAGCAATCAGCCCCAGCATTTT | CASSKASRGENSNQPQHF
TRBJ1-2 | 13 | TRBD1 | . | TRBV2 | TGTGCCACCCGGGACAGGGGACCCTATGGCTACACCTTC | CATRDRGPYGYTF
TRBJ1-1 | 14 | . | . | TRBV5-1 | TGCGCCAGCAGCTCTGCAGGGTATCGAACTGAAGCTTTCTTT | CASSSAGYRTEAFF
TRBJ1-1 | 13 | . | few | TRBV5-6 | TGTGCCAGCAGCAGGGGATCTTCCACTGAAGCTTTCTTT | CASSRGSSTEAFF
TRBJ1-1 | 15 | TRBD1 | . | TRBV28 | TGTGCCAGCCCGCCTCCCGGGACAGGAGGGACTGAAGCTTTCTTT | CASPPPGTGGTEAFF
TRBJ2-7 | 13 | . | . | TRBV6-5 | TGTGCCACCTACCCCGGTCAGGGCTACGAGCAGTACTTC | CATYPGQGYEQYF
TRBJ1-1 | 14 | . | . | TRBV10-1 | TGCGCCAGCAACTCCATAACAGGGAACACTGAAGCTTTCTTT | CASNSITGNTEAFF
TRBJ1-2 | 12 | . | . | TRBV7-2 | TGTGCCAGCAGCTCCTTAAACTATGGCTACACCTTC | CASSSLNYGYTF
TRBJ1-2 | 15 | . | . | TRBV7-8 | TGTGCCAGCAGCTTAGTACCAGGAACCAACTATGGCTACACCTTC | CASSLVPGTNYGYTF
TRBJ1-1 | 17 | . | . | TRBV4-1 | TGCGCCAGCAGCCAAGGTAGGAGGGACCGGGTGAACACTGAAGCTTTCTTT | CASSQGRRDRVNTEAFF
TRBJ2-7 | 15 | TRBD1 | few | TRBV5-1 | TGCGCCAGCAGCTTACAGGGGTATGGCTCCTACGAGCAGTACTTC | CASSLQGYGSYEQYF
TRBJ1-5 | 14 | . | few | TRBV19 | TGTGCCAGTAGTGAAGGGACTGTCAAGGAACCCCAGCATTTT | CASSEGTVKEPQHF
TRBJ2-7 | 15 | . | . | TRBV6-1 | TGTGCCAGCAGTGAGGAGCCGAGAGACTCCTACGAGCAGTACTTC | CASSEEPRDSYEQYF
TRBJ1-1 | 14 | TRBD1 | . | TRBV7-2 | TGTGCCAGCAGCTTACAGGGGGCGCGTACTGAAGCTTTCTTT | CASSLQGARTEAFF
TRBJ1-2 | 11 | . | . | TRBV20-1 | TGCAGTGCGACTCCTCAGGGGAGCTACACCTTC | CSATPQGSYTF
TRBJ2-3 | 15 | TRBD1 | . | TRBV4-1 | TGCGCCAGCAGCCCGCGGGACAGGGGGCCGGAGGCGCAGTATTTT | CASSPRDRGPEAQYF
TRBJ1-3 | 13 | . | once | TRBV30 | TGTGCCTGGGGAGTGAAGACTGGAAACACCATATATTTT | CAWGVKTGNTIYF
TRBJ1-5 | 15 | . | . | TRBV15 | TGTGCCACCAGCAGAGATGGAGGTAGCAATCAGCCCCAGCATTTT | CATSRDGGSNQPQHF
TRBJ1-3 | 12 | . | . | TRBV9 | TGTGCCAGCAGCGGGGACTCTAACACCATATATTTT | CASSGDSNTIYF
TRBJ2-3 | 15 | TRBD2 | . | TRBV5-6 | TGTGCCAGCAGCGAGGAGCGGGGGGACACAGATACGCAGTATTTT | CASSEERGDTDTQYF
TRBJ2-7 | 11 | . | . | TRBV2 | TGTGCCAGCAGCCAAGCCCTCGTCCAGTACTTC | CASSQALVQYF